Included here is one T cell receptor (beta chain) sequence, with context. These data belong to a study of blood T cell repertoires in COVID-19. Study details: Acute and convalescent COVID-19 specimens originated in the United States, Italy and Spain. The cDNA or gDNA used as material had been derived from T cells, B-cell-depleted T cells, or PBMCs.

Authors' analysis steps: Amplified reference gene primers provided the basis for estimating nucleated cell counts. Only in-frame clones appear in the TCRdb table, and some are missing; sequencing was by immunoSEQ multiplex PCR. The DNA was the basis for D and trimming; V, J and clone size are from that table. The sample includes 200,000 to 300,000 clones, over 80% seen only once; the top ten take over 5.5%. Deletions cut 0 bases from V and 2 bases from J, with 9 bases between. Per the germline V gene, CDR1 is SGHAT and CDR2 is FQDESV (reference sequence). There are 15 residues in the CDR3. The V call is TRBV11-1, the J call TRBJ2-3, with unresolved D. This TCR came from a woman between 55 and 75 years old with active or convalescent COVID-19. Sequencing was done on a sample of peripheral blood. The CDR3: CASSLAGQITDTQYF. For the CDR3, the DNA is TGTGCCAGCAGCTTAGCGGGCCAGATCACAGATACGCAGTATTTT. The full variable domain, its missing parts supplied by reference TRBV11-1 and TRBJ2-3, is EAEVAQSPRYKITEKSQAVAFWCDPISGHATLYWYRQILGQGPELLVQFQDESVVDDSQLPKDRFSAERLKGVDSTLKIQPAELGDSAMYLCASSLAGQITDTQYFGPGTRLTVL.